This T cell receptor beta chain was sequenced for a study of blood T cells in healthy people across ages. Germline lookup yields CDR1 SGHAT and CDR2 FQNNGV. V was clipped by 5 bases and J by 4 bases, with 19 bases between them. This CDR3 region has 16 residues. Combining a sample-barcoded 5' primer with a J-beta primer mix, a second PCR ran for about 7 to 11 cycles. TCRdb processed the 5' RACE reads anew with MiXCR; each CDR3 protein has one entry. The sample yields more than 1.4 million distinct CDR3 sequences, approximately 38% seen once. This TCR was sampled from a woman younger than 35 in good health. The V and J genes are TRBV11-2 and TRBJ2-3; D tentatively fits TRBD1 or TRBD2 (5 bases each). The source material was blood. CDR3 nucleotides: TGTGCCAGCAGCGCCGGGACCTTCATCGGTGCAGATACGCAGTATTTT. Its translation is CASSAGTFIGADTQYF.